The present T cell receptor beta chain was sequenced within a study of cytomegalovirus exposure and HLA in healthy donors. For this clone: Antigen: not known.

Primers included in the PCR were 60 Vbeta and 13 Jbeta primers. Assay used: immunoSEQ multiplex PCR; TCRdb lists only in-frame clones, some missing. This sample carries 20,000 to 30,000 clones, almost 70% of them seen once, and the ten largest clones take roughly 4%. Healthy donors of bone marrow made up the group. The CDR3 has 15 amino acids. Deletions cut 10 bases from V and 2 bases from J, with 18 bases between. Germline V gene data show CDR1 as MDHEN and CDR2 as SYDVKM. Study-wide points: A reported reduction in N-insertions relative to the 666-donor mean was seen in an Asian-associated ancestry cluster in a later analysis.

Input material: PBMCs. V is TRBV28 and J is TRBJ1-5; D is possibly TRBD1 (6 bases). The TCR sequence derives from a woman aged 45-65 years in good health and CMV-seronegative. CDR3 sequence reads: CATLTGGAGNQPQHF. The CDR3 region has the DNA TGTGCCACCCTTACTGGGGGGGCGGGCAATCAGCCCCAGCATTTT.